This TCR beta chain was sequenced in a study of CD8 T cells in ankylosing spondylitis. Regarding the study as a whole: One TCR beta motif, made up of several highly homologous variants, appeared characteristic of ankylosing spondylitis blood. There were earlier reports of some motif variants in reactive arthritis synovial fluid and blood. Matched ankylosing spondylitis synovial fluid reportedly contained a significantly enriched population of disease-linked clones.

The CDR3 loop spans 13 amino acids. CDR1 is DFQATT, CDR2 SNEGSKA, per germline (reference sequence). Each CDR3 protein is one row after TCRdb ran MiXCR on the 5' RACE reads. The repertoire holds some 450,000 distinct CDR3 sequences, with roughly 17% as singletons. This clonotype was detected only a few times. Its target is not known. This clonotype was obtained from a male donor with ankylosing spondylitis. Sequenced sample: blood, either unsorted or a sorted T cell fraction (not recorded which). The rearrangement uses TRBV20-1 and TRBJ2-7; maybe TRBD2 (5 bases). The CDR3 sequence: CSQRAEASYEQYF. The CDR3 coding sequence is TGCAGCCAGAGGGCAGAGGCAAGCTACGAGCAGTACTTC.